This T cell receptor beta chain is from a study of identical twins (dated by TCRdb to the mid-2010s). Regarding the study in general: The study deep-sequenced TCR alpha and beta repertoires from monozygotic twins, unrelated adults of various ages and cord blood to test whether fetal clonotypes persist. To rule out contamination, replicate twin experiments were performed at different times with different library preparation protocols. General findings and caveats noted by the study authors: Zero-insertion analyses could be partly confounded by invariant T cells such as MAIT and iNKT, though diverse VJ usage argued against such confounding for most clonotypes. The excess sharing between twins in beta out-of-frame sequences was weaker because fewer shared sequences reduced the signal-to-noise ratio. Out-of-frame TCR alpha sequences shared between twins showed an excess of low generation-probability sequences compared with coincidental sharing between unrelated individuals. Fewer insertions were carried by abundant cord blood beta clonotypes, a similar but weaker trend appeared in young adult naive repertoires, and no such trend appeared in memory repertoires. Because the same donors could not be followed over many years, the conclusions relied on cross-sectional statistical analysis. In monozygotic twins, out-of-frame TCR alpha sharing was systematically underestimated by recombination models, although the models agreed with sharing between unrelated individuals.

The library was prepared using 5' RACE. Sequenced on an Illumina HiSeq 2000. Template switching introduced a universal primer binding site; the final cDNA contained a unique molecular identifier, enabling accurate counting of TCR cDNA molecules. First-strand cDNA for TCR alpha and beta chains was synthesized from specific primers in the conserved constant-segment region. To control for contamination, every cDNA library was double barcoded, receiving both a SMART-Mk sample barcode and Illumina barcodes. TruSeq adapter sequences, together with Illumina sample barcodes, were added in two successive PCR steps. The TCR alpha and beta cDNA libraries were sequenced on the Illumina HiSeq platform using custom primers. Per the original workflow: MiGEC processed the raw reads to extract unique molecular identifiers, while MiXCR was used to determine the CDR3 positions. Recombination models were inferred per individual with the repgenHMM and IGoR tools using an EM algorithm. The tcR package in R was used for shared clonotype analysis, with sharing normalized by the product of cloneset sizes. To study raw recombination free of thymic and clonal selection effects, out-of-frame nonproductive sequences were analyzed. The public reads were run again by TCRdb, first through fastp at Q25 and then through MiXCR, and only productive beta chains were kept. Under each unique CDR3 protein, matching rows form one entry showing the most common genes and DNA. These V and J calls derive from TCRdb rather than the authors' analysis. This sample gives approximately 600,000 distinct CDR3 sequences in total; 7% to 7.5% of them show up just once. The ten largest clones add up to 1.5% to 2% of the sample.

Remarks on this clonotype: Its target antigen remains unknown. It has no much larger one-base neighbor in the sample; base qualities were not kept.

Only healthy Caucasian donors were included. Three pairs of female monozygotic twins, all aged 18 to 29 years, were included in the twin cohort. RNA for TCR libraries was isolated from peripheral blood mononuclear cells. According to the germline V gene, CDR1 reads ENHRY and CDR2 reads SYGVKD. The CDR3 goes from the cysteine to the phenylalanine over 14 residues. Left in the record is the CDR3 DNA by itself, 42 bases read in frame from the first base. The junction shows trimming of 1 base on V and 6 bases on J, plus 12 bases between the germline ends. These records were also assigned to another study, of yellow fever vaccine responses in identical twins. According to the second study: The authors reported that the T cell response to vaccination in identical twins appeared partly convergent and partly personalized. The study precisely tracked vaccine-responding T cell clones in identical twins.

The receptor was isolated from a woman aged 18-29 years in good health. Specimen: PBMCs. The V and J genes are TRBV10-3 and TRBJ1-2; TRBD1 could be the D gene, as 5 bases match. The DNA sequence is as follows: TGTGCCATCAGTGAGTTGGGGGAGGAGAATGGCTACACCTTC. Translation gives CAISELGEENGYTF.